This T cell receptor (beta chain) was captured in a study of blood T cell repertoires in COVID-19. In the study overall: The cDNA or gDNA used as material had been derived from T cells, B-cell-depleted T cells, or PBMCs.

CDR3 length: 15 residues. Trimming took off 5 bases at V and 0 bases at J, with 11 bases between the two ends. Germline CDR1 reads MDHEN; CDR2 reads SYDVKM. Original analysis: Amplification with reference gene primers provided the estimates of nucleated cell counts. Some clones are missing from TCRdb's copy, which holds only in-frame ones; the method was immunoSEQ multiplex PCR. The DNA gave D and trimming, while V, J and clone size come from that table. The sample has 410,000 or so clones; around 91% are singletons. The sequenced material came from peripheral blood. The clonotype comes from a woman aged 40 to 50 with COVID-19, enrolled during active disease. The chain uses TRBV28 and TRBJ2-1; D possibly corresponds to TRBD2 (5 bases). CDR3: CASSPGESSYNEQFF. The DNA for the CDR3 is TGTGCCAGCAGTCCCGGGGAGAGCTCCTACAATGAGCAGTTCTTC.